This T cell receptor (beta chain) was retrieved from a study of identical twins. TCRdb re-analysed the 5' RACE reads in MiXCR, keeping a single row per CDR3 protein. The table records 500,000 or so distinct CDR3 sequences, approximately 15% of them present only once. This clonotype turned up a few times. Looked up from germline, CDR1 is MNHNS and CDR2 is SASEGT. V lost 8 bases and J lost 5, with 15 bases in between. The length of the CDR3 is 13 residues. These data also formed part of another study, on yellow fever vaccine responses in identical twins. That source notes: Twins' vaccine T cell response reportedly seemed partly convergent, partly personalized.

This TCR was sampled from a woman younger than 30 in good health. The material sequenced was CD4+ T cells sorted from blood. The chain uses TRBV6-1 and TRBJ2-5, with D possibly being TRBD2 (5 bases). CDR3 in amino acids: CASAYRGGETQYF. The CDR3 nucleotides read TGTGCCAGCGCCTATCGGGGTGGCGAGACCCAGTACTTC.